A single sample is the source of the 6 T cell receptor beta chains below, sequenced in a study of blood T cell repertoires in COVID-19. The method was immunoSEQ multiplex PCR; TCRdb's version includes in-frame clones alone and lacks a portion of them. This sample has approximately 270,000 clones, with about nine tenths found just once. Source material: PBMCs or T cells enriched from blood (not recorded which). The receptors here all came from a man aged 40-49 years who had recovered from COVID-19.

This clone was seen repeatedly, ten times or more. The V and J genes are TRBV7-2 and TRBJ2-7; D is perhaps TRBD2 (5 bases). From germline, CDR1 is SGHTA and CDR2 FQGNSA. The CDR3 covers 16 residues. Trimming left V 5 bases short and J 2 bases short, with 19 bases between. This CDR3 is CASSLLSVVGAYEQYF. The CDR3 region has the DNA TGTGCCAGCAGCCTCCTTTCGGTCGTCGGGGCCTACGAGCAGTACTTC.

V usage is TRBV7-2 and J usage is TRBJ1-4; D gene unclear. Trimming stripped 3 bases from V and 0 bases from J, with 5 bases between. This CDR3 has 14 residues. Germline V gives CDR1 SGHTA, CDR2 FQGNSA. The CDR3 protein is CASSFFATNEKLFF. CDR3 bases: TGTGCCAGCAGCTTTTTCGCAACTAATGAAAAACTGTTTTTT.

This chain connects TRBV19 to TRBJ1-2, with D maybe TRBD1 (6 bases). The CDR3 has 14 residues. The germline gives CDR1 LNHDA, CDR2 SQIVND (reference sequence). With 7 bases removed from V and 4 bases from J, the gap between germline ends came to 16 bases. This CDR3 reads CASIETGLRYGYTF. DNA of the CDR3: TGTGCCAGTATTGAGACAGGTTTGCGCTATGGCTACACCTTC.

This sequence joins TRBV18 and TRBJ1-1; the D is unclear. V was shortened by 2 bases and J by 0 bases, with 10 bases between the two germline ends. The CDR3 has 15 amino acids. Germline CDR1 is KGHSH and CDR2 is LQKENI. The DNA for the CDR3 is TGTGCCAGCTCACCATCCCCGGGGTTGAACACTGAAGCTTTCTTT. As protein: CASSPSPGLNTEAFF.

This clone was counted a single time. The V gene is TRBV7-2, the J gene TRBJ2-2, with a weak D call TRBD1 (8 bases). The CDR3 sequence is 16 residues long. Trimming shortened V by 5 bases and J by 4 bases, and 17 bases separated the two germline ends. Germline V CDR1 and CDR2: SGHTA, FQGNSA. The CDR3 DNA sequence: TGTGCCAGCAGCACGCGACAGGGGAGGGGCACCGGGGAGCTGTTTTTT. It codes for CASSTRQGRGTGELFF.

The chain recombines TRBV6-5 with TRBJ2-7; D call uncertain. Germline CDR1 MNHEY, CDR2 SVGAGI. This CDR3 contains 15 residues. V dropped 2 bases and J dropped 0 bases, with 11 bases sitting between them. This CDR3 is CASSYGQVNSYEQYF. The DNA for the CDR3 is TGTGCCAGCAGTTACGGGCAGGTGAACTCCTACGAGCAGTACTTC.